This TCR beta chain was recovered during a study of T-cell reconstitution after alpha-beta-depleted transplantation in children. Study results and limitations: Where alpha-beta T cells came from about two months after transplant was reportedly several hundred expanded graft clones.

Points on this clonotype: Its antigen is not known.

During its preparation, the TCRbeta library received unique molecular identifiers. TCRdb re-called the PCR reads with MiXCR, one entry per CDR3 protein. Among about 440,000 distinct CDR3 sequences listed, over 40% were seen once. The CDR3 has 15 residues. The V end was cut by 0 bases, the J end by 2 bases, with 8 bases between. In germline, CDR1 is MNHEY, CDR2 SVGEGT. The sequencing used PBMCs, collected before TCRalphabeta/CD19-depleted stem cell transplant. V usage is TRBV6-2 or TRBV6-3 and J usage is TRBJ2-1; possible D gene TRBD1, 6 bases. This clonotype was obtained from a girl aged 2 to 10 with aplastic anemia, due to receive a stem cell transplant. The CDR3 spells CASSYSGHPYNEQFF. In nucleotides, the CDR3 is TGTGCCAGCAGTTACTCGGGACATCCCTACAATGAGCAGTTCTTC.